This T cell receptor (beta chain) is drawn from a study of T cell responses to AZD1222 COVID-19 vaccine. Study overall: Doses given second, at about 4 or about 12 weeks, were pooled. Study results and caveats: Repertoire sampling was restricted to post-peak T cell response timepoints. Donors, mostly white British, included more females; clonal diversity was possibly underestimated. Spike-specific TCR depth and breadth grew after two AZD1222 doses.

The protocol was immunoSEQ multiplex PCR, while the TCRdb copy is restricted to in-frame clones and leaves out a portion. The sample shows approximately 150,000 clones, 85% to 95% of them seen only once. Trimming stripped 7 bases from V and 6 bases from J, with 16 bases between. Germline-derived CDR1 and CDR2 are LNHDA and SQIVND (reference sequence). CDR3 size: 14 residues. On this clone itself: No antigen is known for it.

Sequencing used peripheral blood, obtained on day 0 of AZD1222 vaccination. The clonotype was recovered from an adult in good health. V gene TRBV19 combines with J gene TRBJ2-1; the D is unclear. In DNA form, the CDR3 reads TGTGCCAGTACTCAGGAATTACCTTCCAATGAGCAGTTCTTC. This translates into CASTQELPSNEQFF.